Described below is a single TCR beta chain sequence and its context. This clone showed up just once. Its antigen is currently not known. Base-call qualities are not available, and no considerably larger clone is one nucleotide away. Libraries were built with the immunoSEQ multiplex PCR assay. T cell repertoires were profiled with deep sequencing of rearranged TCR beta loci together with multiparametric flow cytometry. This immuneACCESS table, as held by TCRdb, lists in-frame sequences with V and J called but not all clones. Of the missing ones, under half trace to an unresolved V gene in checked studies; the others have no known cause. This sample lists some 170,000 clones; 88% were detected once. The ten largest clones take up approximately 4.8% of the sample. These data come from a study of lymphopenia after photon versus proton radiotherapy (dated by TCRdb to about 2019). For context, the study as a whole: Photon and proton radiation therapy were compared by the study for their immunological effects in patients with gastrointestinal tumors who developed high-grade lymphopenia. The cohort comprised approximately 21 patients with gastrointestinal tumors who received either photon or proton therapy and then developed lymphopenia. The goal of the study was to characterize the differences between the two radiation modalities in how they affect the immune system.

The full study reports these points: The survival association was assessed only in patients who died, and the authors presented better survival with proton therapy as a possibility rather than a demonstrated result. During treatment, patients who received proton therapy stayed relatively stable, whereas patients who received photon therapy lost naive T cells and TCR diversity and gained effector/memory populations. Among patients across the cohort who died, overall survival time showed an inverse correlation with a larger post-nadir drop in TCR diversity. After the lymphocyte count nadir, photon-treated repertoires showed oligoclonal expansion, especially of CD8+ Temra cells, which drove the drop in diversity.

From V the trimming removes 1 base and from J it removes 0 bases, while the gene matches leave 7 bases of the junction unaccounted for. The cysteine opens and the phenylalanine closes a CDR3 of 17 amino acids. The sequence is cut down to CDR3 DNA, 51 bases in frame from base 1. CDR1 and CDR2, looked up from the germline V gene, are SGHDT and YYEEEE. This receptor chain uses TRBV5-6 and TRBJ2-5; 9 junctional bases match TRBD1. This sequence originates from a man between 50 and 59 years old with gastric cancer. This sample comprised peripheral blood, obtained from a patient treated with photon-based radiotherapy. CDR3 sequence: CASSLQGQGGYQETQYF. The bases are TGTGCCAGCAGCTTGCAGGGACAGGGAGGGTACCAAGAGACCCAGTACTTC.